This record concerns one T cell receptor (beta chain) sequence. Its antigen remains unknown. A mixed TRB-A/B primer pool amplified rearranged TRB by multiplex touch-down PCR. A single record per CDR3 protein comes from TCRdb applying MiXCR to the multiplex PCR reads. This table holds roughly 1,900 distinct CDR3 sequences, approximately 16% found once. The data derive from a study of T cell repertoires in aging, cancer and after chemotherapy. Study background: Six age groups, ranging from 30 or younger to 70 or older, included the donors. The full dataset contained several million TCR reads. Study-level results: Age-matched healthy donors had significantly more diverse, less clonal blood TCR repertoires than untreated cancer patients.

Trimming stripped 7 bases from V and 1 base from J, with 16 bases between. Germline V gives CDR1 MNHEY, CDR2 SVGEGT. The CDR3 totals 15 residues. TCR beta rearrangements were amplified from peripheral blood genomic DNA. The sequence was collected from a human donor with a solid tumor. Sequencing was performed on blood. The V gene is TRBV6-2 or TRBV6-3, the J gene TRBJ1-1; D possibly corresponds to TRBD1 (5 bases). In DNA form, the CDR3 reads TGTGCCAGCACAGCCGATAGGGGAGCGAACACTGAAGCTTTCTTT. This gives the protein CASTADRGANTEAFF.